This TCR beta chain is drawn from a study of T-cell reconstitution after alpha-beta-depleted transplantation in children. Overall study results and limits: From newly produced T cells came most of the T-cell counts and diversity one year after transplant. Reportedly, roughly two months post-transplant, alpha-beta T cells arose from several hundred expanded graft clones.

The TCRbeta library incorporated unique molecular identifiers. In TCRdb, the PCR reads were re-called with MiXCR into one record per CDR3 protein. The sample has 100,000 to 130,000 distinct CDR3 sequences; around 6.4% are singletons. V lost 4 bases, J lost 7 bases, and 15 bases lay in between. The germline V gene has CDR1 SGHRS and CDR2 YFSETQ. The CDR3 runs 14 residues. Ten or more counts support this clonotype. Its antigen is not identified. J is TRBJ2-4 and V is TRBV5-1; no clear D. The sample here was PBMCs, mostly from graft donor cells, taken 360 days after TCRalphabeta/CD19-depleted stem cell transplant. The origin of this receptor is a male patient aged 2 to 9 who had a stem cell transplant for acute lymphoblastic leukemia, so the T cells may come from the graft donor. CDR3 region: CASSPHRLENIQYF. As DNA, the CDR3 is TGCGCCAGCAGCCCTCACAGACTGGAGAACATTCAGTACTTC.